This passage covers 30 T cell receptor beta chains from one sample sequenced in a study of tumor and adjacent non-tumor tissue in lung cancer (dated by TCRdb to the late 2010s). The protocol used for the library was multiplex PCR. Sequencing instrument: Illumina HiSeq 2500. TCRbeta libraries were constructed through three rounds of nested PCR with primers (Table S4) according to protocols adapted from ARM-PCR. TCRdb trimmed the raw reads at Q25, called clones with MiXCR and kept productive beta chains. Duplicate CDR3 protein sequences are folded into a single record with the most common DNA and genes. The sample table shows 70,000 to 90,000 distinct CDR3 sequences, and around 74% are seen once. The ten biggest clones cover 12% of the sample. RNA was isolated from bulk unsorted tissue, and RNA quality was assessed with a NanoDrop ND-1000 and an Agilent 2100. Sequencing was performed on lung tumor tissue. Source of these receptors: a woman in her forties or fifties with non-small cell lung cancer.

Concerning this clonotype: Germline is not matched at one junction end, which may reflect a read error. CDR3 bases: TGTGCCAGCAGGTTAGCGGGAGATATTACGTATGAGCAGTACTTC. This translates into CASRLAGDITYEQYF. The rearrangement links TRBV7-9 to TRBJ2-7; 9 nucleotides line up with TRBD2. Germline CDR1 and CDR2: SEHNR and FQNEAQ (reference sequence). CDR3 length equals 15 residues.

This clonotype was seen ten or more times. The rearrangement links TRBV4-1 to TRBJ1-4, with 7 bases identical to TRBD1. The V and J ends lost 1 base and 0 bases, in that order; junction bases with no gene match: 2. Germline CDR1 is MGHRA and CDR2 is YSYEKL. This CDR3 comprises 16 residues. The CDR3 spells CASSQGQGATNEKLFF. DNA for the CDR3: TGCGCCAGCAGCCAAGGACAGGGTGCAACTAATGAAAAACTGTTTTTT.

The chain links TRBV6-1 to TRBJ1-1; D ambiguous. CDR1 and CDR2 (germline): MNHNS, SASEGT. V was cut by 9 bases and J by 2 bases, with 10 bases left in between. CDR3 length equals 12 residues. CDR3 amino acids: CASIHVNTEAFF. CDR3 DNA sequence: TGTGCCAGTATCCACGTCAACACTGAAGCTTTCTTT.

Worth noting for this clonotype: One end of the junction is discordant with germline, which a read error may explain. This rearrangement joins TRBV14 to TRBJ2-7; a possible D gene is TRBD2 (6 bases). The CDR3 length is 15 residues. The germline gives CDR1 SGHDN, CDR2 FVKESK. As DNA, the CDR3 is TGTGCCAGCAGCGGCCGACTTAGCGGCCCATACGGGCAGTACTTC. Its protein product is CASSGRLSGPYGQYF. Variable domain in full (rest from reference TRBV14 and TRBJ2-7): EAGVTQFPSHSVIEKGQTVTLRCDPISGHDNLYWYRRVMGKEIKFLLHFVKESKQDESGMPNNRFLAERTGGTYSTLKVQPAELEDSGVYFCASSGRLSGPYGQYFGPGTRLTVT.

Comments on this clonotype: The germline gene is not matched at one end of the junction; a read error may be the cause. The CDR3 sequence is CANTPSLQGSRLHF. The CDR3 region has the DNA TGTGCAAACACTCCGTCCCTTCAGGGATCACGCCTCCACTTT. The rearrangement links TRBV28 to TRBJ1-6, with TRBD1 as a possible D gene (5 bases). This CDR3 contains 14 residues. The germline V gene has CDR1 MDHEN and CDR2 SYDVKM.

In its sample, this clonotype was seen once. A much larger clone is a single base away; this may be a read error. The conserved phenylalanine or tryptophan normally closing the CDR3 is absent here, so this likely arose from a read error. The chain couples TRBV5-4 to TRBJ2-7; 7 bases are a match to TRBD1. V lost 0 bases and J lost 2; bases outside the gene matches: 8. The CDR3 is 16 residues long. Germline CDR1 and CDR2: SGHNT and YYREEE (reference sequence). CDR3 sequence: CASSLAASDRAYEQYS. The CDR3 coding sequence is TGTGCCAGCAGCTTGGCCGCCTCTGACAGGGCCTACGAGCAGTACTCC.

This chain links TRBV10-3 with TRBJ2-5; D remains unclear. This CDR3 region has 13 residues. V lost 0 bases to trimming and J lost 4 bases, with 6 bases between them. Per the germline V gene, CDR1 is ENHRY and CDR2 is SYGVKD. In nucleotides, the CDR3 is TGTGCCATCAGTGAGTCGACTCGAGAGACCCAGTACTTC. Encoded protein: CAISESTRETQYF.

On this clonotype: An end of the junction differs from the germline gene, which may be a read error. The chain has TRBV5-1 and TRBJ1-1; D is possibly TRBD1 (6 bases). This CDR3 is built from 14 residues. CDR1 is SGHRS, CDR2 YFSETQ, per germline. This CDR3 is CTSSSHTGNTEAFF. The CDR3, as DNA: TGCACCAGCAGCTCACATACAGGGAATACTGAAGCTTTCTTT.

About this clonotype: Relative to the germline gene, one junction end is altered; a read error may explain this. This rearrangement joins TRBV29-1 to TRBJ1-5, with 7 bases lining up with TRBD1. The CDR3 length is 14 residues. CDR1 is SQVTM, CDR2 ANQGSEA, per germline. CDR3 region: CGVADRVINQPQHF. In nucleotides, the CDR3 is TGCGGCGTAGCTGACAGGGTAATCAATCAGCCTCAGCATTTT.

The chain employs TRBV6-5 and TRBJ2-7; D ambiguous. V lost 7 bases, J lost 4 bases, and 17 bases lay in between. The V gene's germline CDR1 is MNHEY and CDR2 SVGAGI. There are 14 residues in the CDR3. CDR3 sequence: CASTPSQRSYEQYF. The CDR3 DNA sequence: TGTGCCAGCACTCCCAGTCAGAGAAGTTACGAGCAGTACTTC.

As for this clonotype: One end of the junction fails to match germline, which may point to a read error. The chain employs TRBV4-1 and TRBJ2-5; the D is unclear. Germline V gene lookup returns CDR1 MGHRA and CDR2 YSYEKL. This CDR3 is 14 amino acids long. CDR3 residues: CANSQDHRKDTQCF. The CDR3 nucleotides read TGCGCCAACAGCCAAGACCACAGAAAAGATACCCAGTGCTTC.

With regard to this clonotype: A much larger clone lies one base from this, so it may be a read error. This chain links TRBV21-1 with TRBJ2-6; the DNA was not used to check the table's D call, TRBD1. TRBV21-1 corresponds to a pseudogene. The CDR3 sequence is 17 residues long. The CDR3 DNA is TGTGCCGGCAGCAGAGCCGGGACATTTTCTGGGGCCAACGTCCTGACTTTC. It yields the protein CAGSRAGTFSGANVLTF.

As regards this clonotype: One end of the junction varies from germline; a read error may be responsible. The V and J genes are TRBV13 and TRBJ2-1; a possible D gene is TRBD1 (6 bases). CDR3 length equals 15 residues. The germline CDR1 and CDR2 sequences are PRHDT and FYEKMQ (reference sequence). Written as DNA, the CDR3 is TGTGCCAACAGCTCCTCGGACAGAGTAGGGGCTGAGCAGTTCTTC. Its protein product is CANSSSDRVGAEQFF.

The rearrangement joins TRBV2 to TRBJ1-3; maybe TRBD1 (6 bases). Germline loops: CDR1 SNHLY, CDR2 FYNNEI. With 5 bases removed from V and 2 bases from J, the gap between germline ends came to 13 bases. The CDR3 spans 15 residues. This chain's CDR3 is CASSSGQNPGNTIYF. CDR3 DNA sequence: TGTGCCAGCAGTTCTGGACAGAACCCTGGAAACACCATATATTTT.

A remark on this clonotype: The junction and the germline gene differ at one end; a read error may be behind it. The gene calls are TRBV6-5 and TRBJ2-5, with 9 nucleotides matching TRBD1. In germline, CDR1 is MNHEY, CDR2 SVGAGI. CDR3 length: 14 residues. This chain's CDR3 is CTSNRDRVQETQYF. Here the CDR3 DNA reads TGTACCAGCAATAGGGACAGGGTGCAAGAGACCCAGTACTTC.

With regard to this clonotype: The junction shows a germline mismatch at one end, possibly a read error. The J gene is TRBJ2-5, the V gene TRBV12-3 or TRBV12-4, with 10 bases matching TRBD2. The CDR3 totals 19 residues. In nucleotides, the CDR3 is TGCGCCAGCAGTCGTGGGCACAGGACTAGCGGCTCCAGGGTGGAGACCCAGTACTTC. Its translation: CASSRGHRTSGSRVETQYF.

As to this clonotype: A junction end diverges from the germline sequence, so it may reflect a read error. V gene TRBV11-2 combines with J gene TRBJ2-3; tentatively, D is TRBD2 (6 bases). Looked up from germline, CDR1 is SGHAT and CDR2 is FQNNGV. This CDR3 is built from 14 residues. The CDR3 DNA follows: TGTACCAGCAGTTCGTTAGTGGGAGCGGGTGAGGCAGATTTT. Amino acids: CTSSSLVGAGEADF.

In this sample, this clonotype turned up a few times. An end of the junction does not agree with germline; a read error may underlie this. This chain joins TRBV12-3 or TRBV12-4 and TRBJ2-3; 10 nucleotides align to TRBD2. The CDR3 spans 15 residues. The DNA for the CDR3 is TGTGCCAGCAGTCTTACTAGCGGGAAGGCATATACACAGTATTTT. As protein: CASSLTSGKAYTQYF.

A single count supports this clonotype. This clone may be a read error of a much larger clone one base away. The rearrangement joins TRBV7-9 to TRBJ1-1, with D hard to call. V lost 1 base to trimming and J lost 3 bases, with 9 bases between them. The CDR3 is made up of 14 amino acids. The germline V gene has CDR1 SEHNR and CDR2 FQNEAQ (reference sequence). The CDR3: CASSLESGDTEAFF. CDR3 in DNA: TGTGCCAGCAGCTTAGAAAGTGGGGACACTGAAGCTTTCTTT.

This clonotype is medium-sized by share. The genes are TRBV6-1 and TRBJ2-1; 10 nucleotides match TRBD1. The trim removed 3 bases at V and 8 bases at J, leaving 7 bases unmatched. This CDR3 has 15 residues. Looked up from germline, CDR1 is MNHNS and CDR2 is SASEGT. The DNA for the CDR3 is TGTGCCAGCAGTGAGGGACAGGGGTCGGCGGATGAGCAGTTCTTC. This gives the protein CASSEGQGSADEQFF.

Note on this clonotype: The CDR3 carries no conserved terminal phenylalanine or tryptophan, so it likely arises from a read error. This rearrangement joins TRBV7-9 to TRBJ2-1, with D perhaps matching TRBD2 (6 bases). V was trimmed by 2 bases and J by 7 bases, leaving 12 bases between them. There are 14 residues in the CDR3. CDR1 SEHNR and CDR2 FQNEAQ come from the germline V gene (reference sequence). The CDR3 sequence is CASSLKGLGNEQFY. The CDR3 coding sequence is TGTGCCAGCAGCTTAAAGGGACTTGGGAATGAGCAGTTCTAC.

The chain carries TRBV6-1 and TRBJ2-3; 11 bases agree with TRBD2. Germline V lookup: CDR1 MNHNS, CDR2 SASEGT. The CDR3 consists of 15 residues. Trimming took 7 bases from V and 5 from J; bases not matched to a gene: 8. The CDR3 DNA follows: TGTGCCAGCACGGAGTCTAGCGGGAGGATAGATACGCAGTATTTT. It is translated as CASTESSGRIDTQYF.

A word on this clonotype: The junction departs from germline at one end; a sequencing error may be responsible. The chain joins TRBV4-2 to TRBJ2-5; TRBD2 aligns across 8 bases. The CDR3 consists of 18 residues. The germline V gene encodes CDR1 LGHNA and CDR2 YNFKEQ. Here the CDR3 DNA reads TGTGCTAGCAGCCAAGAAGGGAAACTAGCGGTGTACCAAGAGACCGAGTACTTC. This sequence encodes CASSQEGKLAVYQETEYF.

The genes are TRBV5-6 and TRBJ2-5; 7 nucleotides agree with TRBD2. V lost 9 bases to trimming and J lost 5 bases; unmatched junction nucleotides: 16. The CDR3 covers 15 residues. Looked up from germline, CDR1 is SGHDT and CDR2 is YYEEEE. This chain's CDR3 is CANSAGTIVRETQYF. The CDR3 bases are TGTGCCAACAGTGCCGGGACTATTGTAAGGGAGACCCAGTACTTC.

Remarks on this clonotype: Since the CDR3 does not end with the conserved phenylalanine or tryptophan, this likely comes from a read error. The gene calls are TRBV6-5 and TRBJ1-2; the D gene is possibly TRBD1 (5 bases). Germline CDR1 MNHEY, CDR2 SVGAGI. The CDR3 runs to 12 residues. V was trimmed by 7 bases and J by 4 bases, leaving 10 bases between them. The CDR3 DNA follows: TGTGCCAGCAATTCGGGGGGCTATGGCTACACCTTG. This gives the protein CASNSGGYGYTL.

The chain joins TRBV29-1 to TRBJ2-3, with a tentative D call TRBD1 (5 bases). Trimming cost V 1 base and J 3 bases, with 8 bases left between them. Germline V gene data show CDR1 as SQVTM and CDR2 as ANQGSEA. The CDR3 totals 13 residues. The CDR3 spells CSVEGQRTDTQYF. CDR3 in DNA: TGCAGCGTTGAAGGACAGAGGACAGATACGCAGTATTTT.

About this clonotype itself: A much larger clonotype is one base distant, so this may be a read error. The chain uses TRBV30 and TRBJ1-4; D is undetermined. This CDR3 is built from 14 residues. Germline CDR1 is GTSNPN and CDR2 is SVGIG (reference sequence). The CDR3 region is CALSSGPSGEKLFF. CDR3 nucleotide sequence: TGTGCCTTGAGTTCGGGCCCATCGGGGGAAAAACTGTTTTTT.

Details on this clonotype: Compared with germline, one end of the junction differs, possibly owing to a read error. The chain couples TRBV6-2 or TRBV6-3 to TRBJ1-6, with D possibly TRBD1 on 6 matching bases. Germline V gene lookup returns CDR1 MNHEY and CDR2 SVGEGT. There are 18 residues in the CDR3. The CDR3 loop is CASSYAGQFGIDNSTLHF. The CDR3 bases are TGTGCCAGCAGCTACGCCGGACAGTTTGGGATCGATAATTCAACCCTCCACTTT.

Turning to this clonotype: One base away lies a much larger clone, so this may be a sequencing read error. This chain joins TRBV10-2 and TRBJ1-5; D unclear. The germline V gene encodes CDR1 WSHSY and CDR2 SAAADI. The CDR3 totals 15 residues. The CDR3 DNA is TGCGCCAACAGTGAAAATTCGGCAGGTAATCACCCCCAGCATTTT. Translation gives CANSENSAGNHPQHF.

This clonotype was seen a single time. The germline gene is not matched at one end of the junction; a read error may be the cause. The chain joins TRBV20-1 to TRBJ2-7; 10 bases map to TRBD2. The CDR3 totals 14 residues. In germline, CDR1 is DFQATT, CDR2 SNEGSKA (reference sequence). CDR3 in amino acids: CSARTSGILYDQYF. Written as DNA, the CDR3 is TGCAGTGCTAGAACTAGCGGGATACTGTACGACCAGTACTTC.